This record looks at one T cell receptor (beta chain) sequence and its context. Here immunoSEQ multiplex PCR was the method, and the copy in TCRdb shows in-frame clones only, minus some. The sample shows about 130,000 clones, approximately 84% of them seen only once. The data derive from a study of T cell responses to AZD1222 COVID-19 vaccine. The V gene's germline CDR1 is GTSNPN and CDR2 SVGIG (reference sequence). V dropped 2 bases and J dropped 5 bases, with 16 bases sitting between them. The CDR3 contains 15 residues. The source was peripheral blood, collected on day 0 of AZD1222 vaccination. This sequence was found in an adult in good health. The chain joins TRBV30 to TRBJ1-5; D call uncertain. CDR3 coding DNA: TGTGCCTGGAGTAAACCCCACGGCGGCCATCAGCCCCAGCATTTT. Encoded protein: CAWSKPHGGHQPQHF.